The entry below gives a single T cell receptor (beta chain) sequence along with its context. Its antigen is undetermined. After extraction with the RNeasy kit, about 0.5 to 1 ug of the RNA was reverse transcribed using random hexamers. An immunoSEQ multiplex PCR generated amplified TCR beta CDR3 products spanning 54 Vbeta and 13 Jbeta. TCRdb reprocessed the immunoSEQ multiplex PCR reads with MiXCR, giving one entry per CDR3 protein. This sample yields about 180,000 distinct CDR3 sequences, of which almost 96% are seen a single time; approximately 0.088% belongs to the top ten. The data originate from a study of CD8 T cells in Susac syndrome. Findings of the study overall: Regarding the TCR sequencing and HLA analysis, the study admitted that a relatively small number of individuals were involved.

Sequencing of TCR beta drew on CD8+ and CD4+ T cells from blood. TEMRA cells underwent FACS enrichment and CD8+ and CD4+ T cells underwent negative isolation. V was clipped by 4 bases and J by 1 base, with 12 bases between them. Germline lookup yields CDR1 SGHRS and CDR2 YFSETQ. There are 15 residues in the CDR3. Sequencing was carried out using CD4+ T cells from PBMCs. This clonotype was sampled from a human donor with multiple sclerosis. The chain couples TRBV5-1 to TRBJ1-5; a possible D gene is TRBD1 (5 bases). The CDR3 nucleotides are TGCGCCAGCAGCCTAGACGGGGCAAGCAATCAGCCCCAGCATTTT. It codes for CASSLDGASNQPQHF.